This T cell receptor (beta chain) came from a study of cytomegalovirus exposure and HLA in healthy donors. General study points: Differences between HLA loci emerged in a later analysis of TCR association rates, with DRB1 most and HLA-C fewest.

Primers: 60 Vbeta forward and 13 Jbeta reverse. TCRdb's copy holds only in-frame clones and misses some; the assay was immunoSEQ multiplex PCR. The data hold fewer than 80,000 clones, with about 75% observed a single time. Trimming took off 6 bases at V and 2 bases at J, with 16 bases between the two ends. Looked up from germline, CDR1 is SNHLY and CDR2 is FYNNEI. The CDR3 spans 15 residues. Comments on this clone: Its antigen is unidentified.

This sequence originates from a man aged 18 to 29 in good health and CMV-seronegative. The chain carries TRBV2 and TRBJ1-2; a weak D match, TRBD1 (6 bases). The specimen sequenced was PBMCs. CDR3 amino acids: CASSADRTRNYGYTF. In DNA, the CDR3 is TGTGCCAGCAGCGCCGACAGGACAAGAAACTATGGCTACACCTTC.